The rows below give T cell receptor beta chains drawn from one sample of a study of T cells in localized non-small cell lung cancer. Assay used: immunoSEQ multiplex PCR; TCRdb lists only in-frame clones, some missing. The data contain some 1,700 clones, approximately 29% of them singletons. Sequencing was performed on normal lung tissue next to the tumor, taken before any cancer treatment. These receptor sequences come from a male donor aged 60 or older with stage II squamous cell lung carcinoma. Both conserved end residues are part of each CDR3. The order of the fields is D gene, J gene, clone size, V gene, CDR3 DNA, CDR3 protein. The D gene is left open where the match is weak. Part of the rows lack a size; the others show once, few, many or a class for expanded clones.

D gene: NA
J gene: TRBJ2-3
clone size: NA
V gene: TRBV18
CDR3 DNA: TGTGCCAGCTCTCCGACTAGTCGCCATACGCAGTATTTT
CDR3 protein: CASSPTSRHTQYF

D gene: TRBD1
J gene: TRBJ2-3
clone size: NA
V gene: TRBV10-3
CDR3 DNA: TGTGCCATCAGTGCCGGGACAGGGAGTAGCACAGATACGCAGTATTTT
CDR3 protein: CAISAGTGSSTDTQYF

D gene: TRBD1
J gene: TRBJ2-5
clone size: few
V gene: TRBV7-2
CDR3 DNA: TGTGCCAGCATCCCGACAGGGGGAGAGACCCAGTACTTC
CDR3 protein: CASIPTGGETQYF

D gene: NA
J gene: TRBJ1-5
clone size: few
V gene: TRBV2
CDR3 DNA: TGTGCCAGCTCAGGGGGCAATCAGCCCCAGCATTTT
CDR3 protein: CASSGGNQPQHF

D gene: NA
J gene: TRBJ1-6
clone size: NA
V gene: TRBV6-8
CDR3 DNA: TGTGCCAGCAGGGGAACCGGGACGGGGAATTCACCCCTCCACTTT
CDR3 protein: CASRGTGTGNSPLHF

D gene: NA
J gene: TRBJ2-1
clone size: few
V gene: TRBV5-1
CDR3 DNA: TGCGCCAGCAGCTCGCATGGGAGTGTCCCCTACAATGAGCAGTTCTTC
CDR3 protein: CASSSHGSVPYNEQFF

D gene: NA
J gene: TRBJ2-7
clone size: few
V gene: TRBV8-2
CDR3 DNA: TGTGCCAGCAGTTATAGTAGCGGGGATAGCTCCTACGAGCAGTACTTC
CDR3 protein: CASSYSSGDSSYEQYF

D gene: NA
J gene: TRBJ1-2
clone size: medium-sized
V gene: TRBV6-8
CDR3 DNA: TGTGCCAGCAGTGACTCGCGCTATGGCTACACCTTC
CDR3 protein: CASSDSRYGYTF

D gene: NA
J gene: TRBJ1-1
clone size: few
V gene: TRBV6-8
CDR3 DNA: TGTGCCAGCAGTTACGGCAGAATAAACACTGAAGCTTTCTTT
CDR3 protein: CASSYGRINTEAFF

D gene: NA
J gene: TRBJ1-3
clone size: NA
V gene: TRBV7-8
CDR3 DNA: TGTGCCAGCAGCTTAGGGGTACAGAGCTCTGGAAACACCATATATTTT
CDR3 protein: CASSLGVQSSGNTIYF

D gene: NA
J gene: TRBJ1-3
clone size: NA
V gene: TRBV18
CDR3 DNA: TGTGCCAGCTCAGGGGAAGCTGCAAACTCTGGAAACACCATATATTTT
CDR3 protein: CASSGEAANSGNTIYF

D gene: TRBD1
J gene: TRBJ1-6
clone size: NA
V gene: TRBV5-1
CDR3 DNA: TGCGCCAGCAGCTTGGAGGACAGGCAGTCACCCCTCCACTTT
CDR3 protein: CASSLEDRQSPLHF

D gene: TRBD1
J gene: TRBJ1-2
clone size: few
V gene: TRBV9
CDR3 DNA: TGTGCCAGCAGCGATGGACAGGGTTCCGCTATCGGCTATGGCTACACCTTC
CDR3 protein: CASSDGQGSAIGYGYTF

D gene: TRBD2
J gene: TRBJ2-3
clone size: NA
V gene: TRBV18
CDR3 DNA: TGTGCCAGCTCACCGCCGGGGACTAGCGGTAGCACAGATACGCAGTATTTT
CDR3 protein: CASSPPGTSGSTDTQYF

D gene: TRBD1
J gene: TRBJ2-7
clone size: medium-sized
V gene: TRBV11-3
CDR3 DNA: TGTGCCAGCAGCCAAGGGAGGACAGGGAGCCACGAGCAGTACTTC
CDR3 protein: CASSQGRTGSHEQYF

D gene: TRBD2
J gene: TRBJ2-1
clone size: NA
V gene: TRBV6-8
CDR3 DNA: TGTGCCAGCAGTTACGGAGCAGGGAGGGTCGATGAGCAGTTCTTC
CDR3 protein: CASSYGAGRVDEQFF

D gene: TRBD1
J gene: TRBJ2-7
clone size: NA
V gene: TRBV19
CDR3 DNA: TGTGCCAGTATGAAACCGCTCGGACAGGGCGTCGGCGAGCAGTACTTC
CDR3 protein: CASMKPLGQGVGEQYF

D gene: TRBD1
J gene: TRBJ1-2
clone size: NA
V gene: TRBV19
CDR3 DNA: TGTGCCAGTAATCCTGGGGACAGCTCCTATGGCTACACCTTC
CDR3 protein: CASNPGDSSYGYTF

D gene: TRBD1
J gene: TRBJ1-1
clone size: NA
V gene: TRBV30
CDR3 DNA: TGTGCCTGGAGCAACAGGGGGCGGTTGAACACTGAAGCTTTCTTT
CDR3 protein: CAWSNRGRLNTEAFF

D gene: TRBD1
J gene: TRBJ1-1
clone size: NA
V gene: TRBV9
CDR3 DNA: TGTGCCAGGAAAGACAGGGAGGGAACTGAAGCTTTCTTT
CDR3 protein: CARKDREGTEAFF

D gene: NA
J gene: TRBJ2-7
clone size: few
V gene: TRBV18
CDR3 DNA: TGTGCCAGCTCACCATCCGGGGACGAGCAGTACTTC
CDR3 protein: CASSPSGDEQYF

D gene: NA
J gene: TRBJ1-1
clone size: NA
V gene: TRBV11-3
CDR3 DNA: TGTGCCAGCAGCCATGACGGGGATTGGAACACTGAAGCTTTCTTT
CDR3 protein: CASSHDGDWNTEAFF

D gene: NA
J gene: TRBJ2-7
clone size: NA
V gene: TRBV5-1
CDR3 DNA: TGCGCCAGCAGCTTGGCCACAGGGAACTACGAGCAGTACTTC
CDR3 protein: CASSLATGNYEQYF

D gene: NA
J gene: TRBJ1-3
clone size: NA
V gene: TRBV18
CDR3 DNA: TGTGCCAGCTCGGAAGACTTCACCTCTGGAAACACCATATATTTT
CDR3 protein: CASSEDFTSGNTIYF

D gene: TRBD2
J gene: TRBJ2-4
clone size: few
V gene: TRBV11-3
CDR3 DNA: TGTGCCAGCAGCCCGGGGGGGCTCAGGCAAAACATTCAGTACTTC
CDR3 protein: CASSPGGLRQNIQYF

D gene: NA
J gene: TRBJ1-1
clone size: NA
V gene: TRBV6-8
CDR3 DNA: TGTGCCAGCAGTCTCCAACCGAACACTGAAGCTTTCTTT
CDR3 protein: CASSLQPNTEAFF

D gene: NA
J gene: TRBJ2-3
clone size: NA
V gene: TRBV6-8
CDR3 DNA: TGTGCCACCCAGAGGGCGGGTAACACAGATACGCAGTATTTT
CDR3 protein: CATQRAGNTDTQYF

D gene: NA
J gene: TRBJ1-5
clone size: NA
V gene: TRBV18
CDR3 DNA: TGTGCCAGCTCACCCCCTCAGCAGCCCCAGCATTTT
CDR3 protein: CASSPPQQPQHF

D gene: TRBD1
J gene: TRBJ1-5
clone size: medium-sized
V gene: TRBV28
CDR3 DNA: TGTGCCAGCAGTTCCACACAGGGGCAAGGAAATCAGCCCCAGCATTTT
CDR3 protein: CASSSTQGQGNQPQHF